This T cell receptor beta chain was found in a study of T cell responses to AZD1222 COVID-19 vaccine. Sequencing used immunoSEQ multiplex PCR; TCRdb keeps in-frame clones, though not all of them. Of 200,000 or so clones in the sample, around 93% were seen once. General study findings and limits: Among those given AZD1222, only five or six were seropositive at baseline. Donors, mostly white British, included more females; clonal diversity was possibly underestimated. Repertoire samples came only from after the peak T cell response.

This clone has a handful of counts. The antigen is not known. This receptor was obtained from an adult in good health. This specimen was peripheral blood, taken on day 0 of AZD1222 vaccination.

CDR3 sequence (DNA): TGTGCCAGCAGCTTGAACCGCGTTAAGGAGCAGTACTTC. It translates to CASSLNRVKEQYF. The rearrangement links TRBV5-4 to TRBJ2-7; no firm D call. CDR3 length: 13 residues. The V end lost 1 base, the J end lost 7 bases, and 12 bases lay between the germline ends. CDR1 and CDR2 from the germline V gene are SGHNT and YYREEE (reference sequence).